This T cell receptor (beta chain) originates from a study of beta chain features in type 1 diabetes. The CDR3 contains 15 residues. Germline CDR1 and CDR2: SGHRS and YFSETQ. The ends lost 4 bases at V and 7 bases at J; junction bases unmatched: 4. Isolated RNA was reverse transcribed in full, so expressed TCRB transcripts were sequenced. TCRdb's copy holds only in-frame clones and misses some; the assay was immunoSEQ multiplex PCR. The table lists some 150,000 clones, about 9.1% of them singletons, with less than 0.85% in the top ten. Sequencing was done on a sample of central memory CD4+ T cells from blood. The receptor's source is a woman aged 40 to 49 in good health. This chain uses TRBV5-1 with TRBJ2-1; 14 bases line up with TRBD2. This CDR3 is CASSIGLAGGNEQFF. CDR3 nucleotide sequence: TGCGCCAGCAGCATCGGACTAGCGGGGGGAAATGAGCAGTTCTTC.